A selection of T cell receptor beta chains follows, all from one sample in a study of blood T cells in healthy people across ages. TCRdb itself ran the 5' RACE reads through MiXCR, one entry per CDR3 protein. The sample lists 1.2 million to 1.5 million distinct CDR3 sequences; around two fifths were seen once. Material for sequencing was blood. All receptors come from a woman between 18 and 30 years old in good health. The conserved cysteine and the conserved F or W are not part of the CDR3 here. Fields, in order: clone size, V gene, CDR3 protein. Size is omitted from some rows. Given values are once, few, many or a class for expanded clones.

- TRBV3-1 ASSQDFLPLHRYGQY
- TRBV27 ASSSPGDTDTQY
- TRBV5-1 ASSLAFGGGMNTEAF
few TRBV7-6 ASSLAGSPNTEAF
few TRBV12-3/TRBV12-4 ASSWGERLVSYNEQF
few TRBV9 ASSVGTGGFNSPLH
- TRBV4-1 ASSQASGTSGDNEQF
many TRBV29-1 SVDPGGQETQY
few TRBV15 ATIRGPSNTEAF
- TRBV2 ASIPRGGYNEQF
few TRBV29-1 SVEDFTGEEQY
few TRBV3-1 AAAPGLAMYEQY
- TRBV6-6 ASSQKDGGRPQH
- TRBV5-1 ASSLTGNEAF
- TRBV6-6 ASSYSTSGREDNEQF
- TRBV10-1 ASRTSPTTEAF
- TRBV29-1 SVSDYGTGLANYDYT
- TRBV2 ASGPGLAGNNEQF
- TRBV12-3/TRBV12-4 ASSYVPTRLY
- TRBV6-1 ASSVPGQANSEQF
- TRBV7-9 ASSQDVGFYEKLF
- TRBV7-2 ASSLVSGGARDTQY
- TRBV7-6 ASSLWPSGSGLSYEQY
- TRBV10-3 AISLTGDLNYGYT
- TRBV12-3/TRBV12-4 ASSLWAGGTYEQY
few TRBV28 ASSSDGTRGLETQY
- TRBV10-3 AIRGGVKGYT
- TRBV14 ASTPLEESRYPDWQY
- TRBV7-3 ASSLYVGYEQY
- TRBV20-1 SARGTGGVYGCT
few TRBV12-3/TRBV12-4 ATGWRGAFNEQY
few TRBV9 ASSVEEFGDTEAF
few TRBV7-2 ASSSDSGTPYEQY
many TRBV9 ASSVVVGETQY
- TRBV20-1 SARGGTGFGGYT
few TRBV20-1 SATGTVVYEQY
once TRBV11-2 ASSFVKRDRYGYT
- TRBV3-1 ASSQGLGKRVYEQY
- TRBV18 ASSPPVPTDTQY
few TRBV6-5 ASSSGRLTGYEQY
- TRBV20-1 SAQTGREQTYNEQY
few TRBV20-1 SAKTGISTYEQY
few TRBV20-1 SAWITSTDTQY
few TRBV5-1 ASSFEGAGNIQY
many TRBV5-1 ASSLGHSYEQY
once TRBV12-3/TRBV12-4 ASSASGLAGGSTDTQY
few TRBV12-3/TRBV12-4 ASSFDRGKTLEAF
many TRBV12-3/TRBV12-4 ASSLQNEQY
- TRBV6-5 ASQSTGTKETQY
- TRBV3-1 ASTSALAYEQY